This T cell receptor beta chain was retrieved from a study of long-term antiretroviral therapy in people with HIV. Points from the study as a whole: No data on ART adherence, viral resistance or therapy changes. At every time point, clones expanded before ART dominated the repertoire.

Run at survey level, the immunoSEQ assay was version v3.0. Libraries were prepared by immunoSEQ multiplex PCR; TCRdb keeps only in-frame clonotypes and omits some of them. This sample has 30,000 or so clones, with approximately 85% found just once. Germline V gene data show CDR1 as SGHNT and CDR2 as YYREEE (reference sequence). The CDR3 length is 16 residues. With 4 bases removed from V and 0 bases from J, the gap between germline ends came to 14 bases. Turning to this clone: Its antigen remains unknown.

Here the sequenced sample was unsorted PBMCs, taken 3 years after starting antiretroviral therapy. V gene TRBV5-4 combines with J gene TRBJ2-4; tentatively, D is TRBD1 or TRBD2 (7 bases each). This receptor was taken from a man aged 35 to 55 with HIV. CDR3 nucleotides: TGTGCCAGCAGCCCAGCAGGGGGGGCAGCCAAAAACATTCAGTACTTC. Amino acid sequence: CASSPAGGAAKNIQYF.